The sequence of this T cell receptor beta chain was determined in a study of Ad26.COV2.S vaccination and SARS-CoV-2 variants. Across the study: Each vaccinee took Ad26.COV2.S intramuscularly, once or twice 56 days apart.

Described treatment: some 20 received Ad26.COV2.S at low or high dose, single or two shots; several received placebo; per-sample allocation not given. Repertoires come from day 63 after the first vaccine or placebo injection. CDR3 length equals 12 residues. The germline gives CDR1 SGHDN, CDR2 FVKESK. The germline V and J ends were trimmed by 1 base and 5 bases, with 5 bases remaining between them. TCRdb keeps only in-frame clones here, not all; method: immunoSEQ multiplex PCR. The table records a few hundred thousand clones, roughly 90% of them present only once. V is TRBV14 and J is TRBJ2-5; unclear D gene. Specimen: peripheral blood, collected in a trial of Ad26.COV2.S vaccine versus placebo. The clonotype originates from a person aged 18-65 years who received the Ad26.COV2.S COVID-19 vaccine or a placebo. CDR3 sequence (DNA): TGTGCCAGCAGCCAAGTATTGGAGACCCAGTACTTC. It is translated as CASSQVLETQYF.